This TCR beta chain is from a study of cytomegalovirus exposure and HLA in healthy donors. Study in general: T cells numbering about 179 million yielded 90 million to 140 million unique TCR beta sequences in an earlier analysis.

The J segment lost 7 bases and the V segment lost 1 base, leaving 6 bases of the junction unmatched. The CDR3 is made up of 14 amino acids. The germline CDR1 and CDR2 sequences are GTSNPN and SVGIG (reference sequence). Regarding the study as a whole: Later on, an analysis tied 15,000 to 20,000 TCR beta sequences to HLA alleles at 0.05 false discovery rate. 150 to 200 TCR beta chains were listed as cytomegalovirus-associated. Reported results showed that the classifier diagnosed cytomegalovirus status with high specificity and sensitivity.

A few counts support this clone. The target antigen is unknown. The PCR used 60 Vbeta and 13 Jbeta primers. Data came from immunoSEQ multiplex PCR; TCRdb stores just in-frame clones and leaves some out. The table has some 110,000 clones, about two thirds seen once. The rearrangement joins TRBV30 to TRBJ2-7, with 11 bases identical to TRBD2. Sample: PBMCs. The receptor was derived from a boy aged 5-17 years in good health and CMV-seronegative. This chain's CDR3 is CAWSDSGGAREQYF. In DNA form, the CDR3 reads TGTGCCTGGAGTGATAGCGGGGGGGCCAGAGAGCAGTACTTC. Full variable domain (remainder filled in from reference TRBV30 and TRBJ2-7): SQTIHQWPATLVQPVGSPLSLECTVEGTSNPNLYWYRQAAGRGLQLLFYSVGIGQISSEVPQNLSASRPQDRQFILSSKKLLLSDSGFYLCAWSDSGGAREQYFGPGTRLTVT.